The 28 T cell receptor beta chains listed next were all sequenced from one sample in a study of T cells in Graves' hyperthyroidism and ophthalmopathy. Amplified TCR beta CDR3 regions derived from RNA transcripts. Using the HTBI primer set, a first-round RT-PCR was run on the TCR CDR3. One entry per CDR3 protein, called by TCRdb with MiXCR from the multiplex PCR reads. The table has approximately 740,000 distinct CDR3 sequences, less than 15% seen once. The sample consisted of blood. The receptors stem from a woman between 18 and 29 years old with Graves' hyperthyroidism.

The CDR3 bases are TGTGCCAGCAGCCGAACCGGGACAAAATACGAGCAGTACTTC. It specifies CASSRTGTKYEQYF. This chain uses TRBV7-3 with TRBJ2-7; the D gene is possibly TRBD1 (6 bases). This CDR3 contains 14 residues. Germline CDR1 is SGHTA and CDR2 is FQGTGA. Trimming took off 5 bases at V and 4 bases at J, with 15 bases between the two ends.

This clonotype has more than one count but fewer than ten. The chain uses TRBV7-9 and TRBJ2-1; 8 bases match TRBD1. V was clipped by 5 bases and J by 6 bases; unmatched bases: 6. Germline CDR1 reads SEHNR; CDR2 reads FQNEAQ (reference sequence). This CDR3 has 14 amino acids. The DNA of the CDR3 is TGTGCCAGCAGCCCCCCGGGGACAGGCAATGAGCAGTTCTTC. Its translation is CASSPPGTGNEQFF. The full variable domain, in which reference TRBV7-9 and TRBJ2-1 provide the parts outside the CDR3, is DTGVSQNPRHKITKRGQNVTFRCDPISEHNRLYWYRQTLGQGPEFLTYFQNEAQLEKSRLLSDRFSAERPKGSFSTLEIQRTEQGDSAMYLCASSPPGTGNEQFFGPGTRLTVL.

The chain is built from TRBV6-5 and TRBJ2-7, with a possible D match to TRBD2 (5 bases). The CDR3 extends over 14 amino acids. V was shortened by 0 bases and J by 3 bases, with 9 bases between the two germline ends. In germline, CDR1 is MNHEY, CDR2 SVGAGI. Here the CDR3 DNA reads TGTGCCAGCAGTTACTCAGCTAGCAGCTACGAGCAGTACTTC. It encodes CASSYSASSYEQYF.

The V call is TRBV24-1, the J call TRBJ2-5; TRBD1 matches 11 bases. Germline lookup yields CDR1 KGHDR and CDR2 SFDVKD. Germline trimming cut 3 bases from V and 9 bases from J; bases unmatched to any gene: 8. The CDR3 is 15 residues long. This chain's CDR3 is CATSDTGTGGMSQYF. The CDR3 nucleotides read TGTGCCACCAGTGATACCGGGACAGGGGGTATGTCCCAGTACTTC.

This clonotype has a handful of counts. The V and J genes are TRBV7-9 and TRBJ2-1; weak D call: TRBD2 (6 bases). With 4 bases removed from V and 6 bases from J, the gap between germline ends came to 16 bases. The CDR3 consists of 15 residues. Germline CDR1 SEHNR, CDR2 FQNEAQ (reference sequence). CDR3 coding DNA: TGTGCCAGCAGCTCCCGGGACTCAGAAGGCAATGAGCAGTTCTTC. This codes for CASSSRDSEGNEQFF.

There are many counts of this clonotype. The chain has TRBV3-1 and TRBJ2-3; no clear D. V shed 1 base and J shed 0 bases, with 5 bases lying between them. Per the germline V gene, CDR1 is LGHDT and CDR2 is YNNKEL (reference sequence). This CDR3 has 14 residues. The CDR3 DNA reads TGTGCCAGCAGCCAAGCGGGCAGCACAGATACGCAGTATTTT. It specifies CASSQAGSTDTQYF.

This clonotype turned up a few times. An end of the junction does not agree with germline; a read error may underlie this. V usage is TRBV28 and J usage is TRBJ1-1, with 8 bases identical to TRBD1. The CDR3 consists of 13 residues. Germline values: CDR1 MDHEN, CDR2 SYDVKM. CDR3 nucleotide sequence: TGTGCCCGCAGTTTATACAGGGGGACTGAAGCTTTCTTT. Translating gives CARSLYRGTEAFF.

This clonotype has more than one count but fewer than ten. A read error may account for a junction end that differs from germline. CDR3 amino acids: CASSQVPGQGYGNERFF. CDR3 nucleotides: TGTGCCAGCAGCCAAGTACCGGGACAGGGGTATGGGAATGAGCGGTTCTTC. J is TRBJ2-1 and V is TRBV4-2; TRBD1 agrees at 10 bases. The CDR3 is made up of 17 amino acids. Germline V lookup: CDR1 LGHNA, CDR2 YNFKEQ.

This chain uses TRBV6-1 with TRBJ2-7; 14 bases agree with TRBD2. The V and J ends lost 7 bases and 2 bases, in that order; junction bases with no gene match: 16. The germline CDR1 and CDR2 sequences are MNHNS and SASEGT. The CDR3 totals 19 residues. CDR3 in DNA: TGTGCCAGCACCGACCCCCCCGGGACTAGCGGGAGTATGACCTACGAGCAGTACTTC. It codes for CASTDPPGTSGSMTYEQYF.

The CDR3 protein is CASSIDGLAKNIQYF. The CDR3 DNA follows: TGTGCCAGCAGTATCGACGGTCTAGCCAAAAACATTCAGTACTTC. The chain carries TRBV7-2 and TRBJ2-4; D unclear. CDR1 and CDR2 from the germline V gene are SGHTA and FQGNSA. The germline V and J ends were trimmed by 6 bases and 0 bases, with 12 bases remaining between them. The CDR3 sequence is 15 residues long.

The CDR3 nucleotides are TGTGCCAGCAGAGGGCACACTGAAGCTTTCTTT. Translated, it gives CASRGHTEAFF. This chain links TRBV27 with TRBJ1-1; no firm D call. Germline values: CDR1 MNHEY, CDR2 SMNVEV (reference sequence). The V gene lost 6 bases and the J gene lost 3 bases, with 5 bases spanning the gap. The CDR3 totals 11 residues.

The chain joins TRBV19 to TRBJ2-2, with 13 bases identical to TRBD2. J lost 3 bases, V lost 5 bases, and 9 bases had no gene match. This CDR3 region has 18 residues. In germline, CDR1 is LNHDA, CDR2 SQIVND (reference sequence). DNA of the CDR3: TGTGCCAGTAGTCCGGGACTAGCGGGATTGGAGTACACCGGGGAGCTGTTTTTT. Translated: CASSPGLAGLEYTGELFF.

This clonotype was seen at least ten times. The chain uses TRBV2 and TRBJ2-1; 10 nucleotides match TRBD2. The V gene's germline CDR1 is SNHLY and CDR2 FYNNEI. The CDR3 spans 13 residues. Trimming removed 10 bases from V and 5 bases from J; junction bases left unmatched: 5. Here the CDR3 DNA reads TGTGCCATCGGACTAGCGGATCACAATGAGCAGTTCTTC. Protein sequence: CAIGLADHNEQFF. The full variable domain, with the rest looked up from reference TRBV2 and TRBJ2-1, is EPEVTQTPSHQVTQMGQEVILRCVPISNHLYFYWYRQILGQKVEFLVSFYNNEISEKSEIFDDQFSVERPDGSNFTLKIRSTKLEDSAMYFCAIGLADHNEQFFGPGTRLTVL.

In its sample, this clonotype was seen many times. The chain employs TRBV7-8 and TRBJ2-5; the D gene is possibly TRBD1 (6 bases). CDR3 length equals 13 residues. Germline lookup yields CDR1 SGHVS and CDR2 FQNEAQ. Trimming removed 4 bases from V and 3 bases from J, with 9 bases in between. The CDR3 region is CASSYRVEETQYF. The DNA for the CDR3 is TGTGCCAGCAGCTACAGGGTAGAAGAGACCCAGTACTTC.

This clonotype has just a few counts. This rearrangement joins TRBV7-2 to TRBJ1-1; D is ambiguous. The V gene lost 2 bases and the J gene lost 5 bases, with 6 bases spanning the gap. This CDR3 has 12 residues. CDR1 SGHTA and CDR2 FQGNSA come from the germline V gene. CDR3 sequence reads: CASSLTLTEAFF. CDR3 bases: TGTGCCAGCAGCTTAACTCTTACTGAAGCTTTCTTT.

The sample holds many counts of this clonotype. This chain links TRBV12-5 with TRBJ2-1; 9 bases agree with TRBD1. CDR1 LGHNT and CDR2 FRNRAP come from the germline V gene. The CDR3 runs 14 residues. V lost 3 bases and J lost 8; bases outside the gene matches: 5. CDR3: CASGLGTGWDEQFF. As DNA, the CDR3 is TGTGCTAGTGGTTTAGGGACAGGGTGGGATGAGCAGTTCTTC.

This chain connects TRBV19 to TRBJ1-5; a weak D match, TRBD1 (5 bases). The germline V gene has CDR1 LNHDA and CDR2 SQIVND (reference sequence). V gave up 7 bases and J gave up 3 bases, with 10 bases separating them. The CDR3 spans 13 residues. Here the CDR3 DNA reads TGTGCCAGTAAACCGGGGCACAATCAGCCCCAGCATTTT. It yields the protein CASKPGHNQPQHF.

The chain carries TRBV18 and TRBJ1-1, with a weak D call TRBD1 (6 bases). Per germline, CDR1 KGHSH and CDR2 LQKENI. The length of the CDR3 is 15 residues. V was cut by 6 bases and J by 3 bases, with 17 bases left in between. CDR3 nucleotides: TGTGCCAGCTCCCCCCAACAGGGAATCGACACTGAAGCTTTCTTT. It is translated as CASSPQQGIDTEAFF.

Ten or more counts support this clonotype. This rearrangement joins TRBV20-1 to TRBJ2-3, with D perhaps TRBD2 (5 bases). The CDR3 sequence is 13 residues long. Trimming removed 6 bases at V and 0 bases at J, with 10 bases between. Per germline, CDR1 DFQATT and CDR2 SNEGSKA (reference sequence). The CDR3 region is CSAGVASTDTQYF. The CDR3 DNA reads TGCAGTGCCGGGGTAGCTAGCACAGATACGCAGTATTTT.

This clonotype occurred many times. V usage is TRBV30 and J usage is TRBJ2-7, with TRBD1 matching over 9 bases. The CDR3 contains 14 residues. V was clipped by 2 bases and J by 3 bases; unmatched bases: 5. Germline assignment: CDR1 GTSNPN and CDR2 SVGIG (reference sequence). Here the CDR3 DNA reads TGTGCCTGGAGTTTTGGGACAGGGTTCTACGAGCAGTACTTC. It specifies CAWSFGTGFYEQYF.

This clonotype appeared many times. The chain combines TRBV11-3 with TRBJ2-7; D might be TRBD1 (6 bases). The CDR3 consists of 15 residues. CDR1 is SGHNT, CDR2 YENEEA, per germline. The ends were cut back, 0 bases at V and 1 base at J, with 10 bases in the middle. CDR3 residues: CASSLDQGTSYEQYF. Here the CDR3 DNA reads TGTGCCAGCAGCTTAGATCAGGGGACGTCCTACGAGCAGTACTTC. The entire variable domain, with the rest obtained from reference TRBV11-3 and TRBJ2-7, is as follows: EAGVVQSPRYKIIEKKQPVAFWCNPISGHNTLYWYLQNLGQGPELLIRYENEEAVDDSQLPKDRFSAERLKGVDSTLKIQPAELGDSAVYLCASSLDQGTSYEQYFGPGTRLTVT.

At least ten counts were recorded for this clonotype. CDR3 nucleotides: TGCAGTGCTAAGGCCGCCGGGACTAGCGGGAGAAGCTCCTACGAGCAGTACTTC. Its translation is CSAKAAGTSGRSSYEQYF. The genes are TRBV20-1 and TRBJ2-7, with 14 positions matching TRBD2. The CDR3 sequence is 18 residues long. J lost 0 bases, V lost 4 bases, and 11 bases had no gene match. In germline, CDR1 is DFQATT, CDR2 SNEGSKA (reference sequence).

As to this clonotype: Relative to the germline gene, one junction end is altered; a read error may explain this. The V call is TRBV7-6, the J call TRBJ2-1; TRBD2 matches 9 bases. Germline loops: CDR1 SGHVS, CDR2 FNYEAQ. The CDR3 runs to 18 residues. The CDR3 region is CASSLRLYGLASYNEKFF. As DNA, the CDR3 is TGTGCCAGCAGCTTACGATTATACGGACTAGCGTCCTACAATGAGAAGTTCTTC.

This clonotype was detected only a few times. The chain carries TRBV6-2 or TRBV6-3 and TRBJ2-3; either TRBD1 or TRBD2 may fit D (5 bases each). This CDR3 comprises 15 residues. CDR1 is MNHEY and CDR2 is SVGEGT in the germline V gene. Trimming pared 0 bases from V and 6 bases from J, leaving 13 bases between. Here the CDR3 DNA reads TGTGCCAGCAGTTACTCCCGGGACCTGGAGGATACGCAGTATTTT. This codes for CASSYSRDLEDTQYF.

This clonotype was recorded at least ten times. The gene calls are TRBV5-6 and TRBJ1-2; unclear D gene. The CDR3 runs to 15 residues. Per germline, CDR1 SGHDT and CDR2 YYEEEE. The V gene lost 0 bases and the J gene lost 3 bases, with 12 bases spanning the gap. The CDR3 nucleotides are TGTGCCAGCAGCTTGGGTAGCGGCAGCCACTATGGCTACACCTTC. Residues: CASSLGSGSHYGYTF.

This sequence joins TRBV7-9 and TRBJ1-4; weak D call: TRBD1 (6 bases). The CDR3 contains 15 residues. Germline-derived CDR1 and CDR2 are SEHNR and FQNEAQ (reference sequence). Trimming removed 5 bases at V and 5 bases at J, with 15 bases between. The CDR3 here is CASSPTQGRNEKLFF. CDR3 DNA: TGTGCCAGCAGCCCGACACAGGGCCGGAATGAAAAACTGTTTTTT.

Many counts were recorded for this clonotype. V and J are TRBV20-1 and TRBJ2-3, with D maybe TRBD2 (6 bases). The germline V gene encodes CDR1 DFQATT and CDR2 SNEGSKA (reference sequence). Trimming cost V 3 bases and J 3 bases, with 19 bases left between them. The CDR3 is made up of 16 amino acids. The CDR3 coding sequence is TGCAGTGCTAGTAGGACGGGAGCGAGTCTGACAGATACGCAGTATTTT. Its protein product is CSASRTGASLTDTQYF.

At least ten counts were recorded for this clonotype. The rearrangement joins TRBV20-1 to TRBJ1-5; 9 nucleotides line up with TRBD1. The V gene's germline CDR1 is DFQATT and CDR2 SNEGSKA (reference sequence). This CDR3 has 17 residues. V was pared by 5 bases and J by 0 bases, with 11 bases of the junction left unmatched. The CDR3 DNA sequence: TGCAGTGCTTCCCCGGGACAGGGTCTACGTAGCAATCAGCCCCAGCATTTT. Its translation: CSASPGQGLRSNQPQHF.